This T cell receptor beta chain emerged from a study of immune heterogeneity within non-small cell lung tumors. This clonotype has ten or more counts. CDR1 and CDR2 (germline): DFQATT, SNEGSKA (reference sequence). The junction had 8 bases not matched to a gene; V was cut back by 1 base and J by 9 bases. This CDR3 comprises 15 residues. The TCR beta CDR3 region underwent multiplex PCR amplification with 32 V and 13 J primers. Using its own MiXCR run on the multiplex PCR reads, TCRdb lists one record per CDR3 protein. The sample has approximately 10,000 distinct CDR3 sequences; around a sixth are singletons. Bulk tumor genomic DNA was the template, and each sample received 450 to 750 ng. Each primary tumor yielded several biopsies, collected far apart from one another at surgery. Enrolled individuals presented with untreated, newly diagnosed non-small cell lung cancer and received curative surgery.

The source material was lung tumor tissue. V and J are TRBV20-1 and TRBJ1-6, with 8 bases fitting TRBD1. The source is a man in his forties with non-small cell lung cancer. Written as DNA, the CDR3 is TGCAGTGCTAGAGGAGGGACAGGCGTTAGTTCACCCCTCCACTTT. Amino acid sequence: CSARGGTGVSSPLHF.